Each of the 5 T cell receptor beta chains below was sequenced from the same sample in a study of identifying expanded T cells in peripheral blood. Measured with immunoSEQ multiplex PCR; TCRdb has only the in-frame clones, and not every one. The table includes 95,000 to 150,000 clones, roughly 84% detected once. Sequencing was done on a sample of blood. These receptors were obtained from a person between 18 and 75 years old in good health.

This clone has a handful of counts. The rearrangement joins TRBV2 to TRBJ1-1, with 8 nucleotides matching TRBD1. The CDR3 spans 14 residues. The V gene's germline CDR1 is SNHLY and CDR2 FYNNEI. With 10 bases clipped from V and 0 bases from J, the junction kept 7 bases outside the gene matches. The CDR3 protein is CATIRQGMNTEAFF. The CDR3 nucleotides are TGTGCCACCATACGACAGGGGATGAACACTGAAGCTTTCTTT.

DNA of the CDR3: TGTGCCAGCAGCTTAGACAGGGGGGAGACCCAGTACTTC. This codes for CASSLDRGETQYF. The chain carries TRBV11-2 and TRBJ2-5; the match to TRBD1 covers 7 bases. Germline CDR1 and CDR2: SGHAT and FQNNGV. The V segment lost 0 bases and the J segment 5 bases; nucleotides outside the gene matches: 0. The CDR3 is made up of 13 amino acids.

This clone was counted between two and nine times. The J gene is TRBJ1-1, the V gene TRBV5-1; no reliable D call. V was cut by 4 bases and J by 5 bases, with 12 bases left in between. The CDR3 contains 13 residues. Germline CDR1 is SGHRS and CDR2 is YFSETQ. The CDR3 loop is CASSRTAKTEAFF. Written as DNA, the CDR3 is TGCGCCAGCAGCCGGACGGCGAAAACTGAAGCTTTCTTT.

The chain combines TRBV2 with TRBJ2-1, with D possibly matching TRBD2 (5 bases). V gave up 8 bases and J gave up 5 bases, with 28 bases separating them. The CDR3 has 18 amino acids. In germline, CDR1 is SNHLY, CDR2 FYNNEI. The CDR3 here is CASYLSMRVGVRDNEQFF. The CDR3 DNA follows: TGTGCCAGCTACCTGAGCATGAGGGTCGGGGTTCGAGACAATGAGCAGTTCTTC.

For the CDR3, the DNA is TGTGCCAGCAGGGCAGACCGCGCTGGCTACACCTTC. Protein product: CASRADRAGYTF. The chain is built from TRBV2 and TRBJ1-2; D gene ambiguous. This CDR3 is built from 12 residues. V shed 6 bases and J shed 7 bases, with 12 bases lying between them. Germline lookup yields CDR1 SNHLY and CDR2 FYNNEI.